Listed below are T cell receptor beta chains from one sample, sequenced in a study of spatial heterogeneity in lung cancer. TCRdb re-called the 5' RACE reads through MiXCR, storing one row per CDR3 protein. In the table there are roughly 70,000 distinct CDR3 sequences, around 8.9% of which are singletons. Sequencing was performed on PBMCs, taken at follow-up. Source of these receptors: a female donor with early-stage non-small cell lung cancer. The CDR3 runs from the conserved cysteine through the conserved F or W. A D gene is named only where the DNA matches it firmly. Part of the rows lack a size; the others show once, few, many or a class for expanded clones.

clone size: many; D gene: .; V gene: TRBV30; J gene: TRBJ2-1; CDR3 DNA: TGTGCCTGGAGTGTACAGCGGGACATAGGGCGGGATTCTCCTAACAATGAGCAGTTCTTC; CDR3 protein: CAWSVQRDIGRDSPNNEQFF
clone size: many; D gene: .; V gene: TRBV30; J gene: TRBJ2-3; CDR3 DNA: TGTGCCTGGAGTCTAAGGCTTGGAGGCACAGATACGCAGTATTTT; CDR3 protein: CAWSLRLGGTDTQYF
clone size: .; D gene: TRBD1; V gene: TRBV16; J gene: TRBJ1-2; CDR3 DNA: TGTGCCAGCAGCCAATCCGACAGGGCTGGCTACACCTTC; CDR3 protein: CASSQSDRAGYTF
clone size: many; D gene: .; V gene: TRBV11-2; J gene: TRBJ1-2; CDR3 DNA: TGTGCCAGCAGCTTAGTCAAGAACTATGGCTACACCTTC; CDR3 protein: CASSLVKNYGYTF
clone size: many; D gene: .; V gene: TRBV20-1; J gene: TRBJ2-4; CDR3 DNA: TGCAGTGCTAGTCACCTCCAAAGTGGCATTCAGTACTTC; CDR3 protein: CSASHLQSGIQYF
clone size: many; D gene: .; V gene: TRBV20-1; J gene: TRBJ2-6; CDR3 DNA: TGCAGTGCTAGGGAGGTGGCCGGGGCCAACGTCCTGACTTTC; CDR3 protein: CSAREVAGANVLTF
clone size: many; D gene: .; V gene: TRBV15; J gene: TRBJ1-2; CDR3 DNA: TGTGCCACCAGCAACAGGGTCTTAAGTGATGGCTACACCTTC; CDR3 protein: CATSNRVLSDGYTF
clone size: .; D gene: TRBD1; V gene: TRBV5-1; J gene: TRBJ1-4; CDR3 DNA: TGCGCCAGCAGCTTGGAGGCAGGGGGCTTTCAGGGTAATGAAAAACTGTTTTTT; CDR3 protein: CASSLEAGGFQGNEKLFF
clone size: many; D gene: TRBD1; V gene: TRBV6-1; J gene: TRBJ2-1; CDR3 DNA: TGTGCCAGCAGCACCGGGACAGGGTTTCTCAATGAGCAGTTCTTC; CDR3 protein: CASSTGTGFLNEQFF
clone size: many; D gene: .; V gene: TRBV5-1; J gene: TRBJ2-2; CDR3 DNA: TGCGCCAGCAGCTTGGGACCGACCAGCGGGGAGCTGTTTTTT; CDR3 protein: CASSLGPTSGELFF
clone size: many; D gene: .; V gene: TRBV6-6; J gene: TRBJ1-5; CDR3 DNA: TGTGCCAGCAGTTACTCGGGGGGAGATCAGCCCCAGCATTTT; CDR3 protein: CASSYSGGDQPQHF
clone size: .; D gene: .; V gene: TRBV5-1; J gene: TRBJ2-6; CDR3 DNA: TGCGCCAGCAGGAAGTCCCGGGAGCCCAGCTCTGGGGCCAACGTCCTGACTTTC; CDR3 protein: CASRKSREPSSGANVLTF
clone size: .; D gene: .; V gene: TRBV20-1; J gene: TRBJ2-1; CDR3 DNA: TGCAGTGCTAGAGATCAGAGGACCGAAACCATCAATGAGCAGTTCTTC; CDR3 protein: CSARDQRTETINEQFF
clone size: .; D gene: .; V gene: TRBV14; J gene: TRBJ2-7; CDR3 DNA: TGTGCCAGCAGCCCTGAGGACTACCGCTACGAGCAGTACTTC; CDR3 protein: CASSPEDYRYEQYF
clone size: many; D gene: TRBD1; V gene: TRBV12-3/TRBV12-4; J gene: TRBJ2-7; CDR3 DNA: TGTGCCAGCACCCGGACAGGGTCGGACGAGCAGTACTTC; CDR3 protein: CASTRTGSDEQYF
clone size: few; D gene: .; V gene: TRBV14; J gene: TRBJ2-1; CDR3 DNA: TGTGCCAGCAGCCAAGTCCCGGGACGCTTAAGAAATGAGCAGTTCTTC; CDR3 protein: CASSQVPGRLRNEQFF
clone size: many; D gene: TRBD2; V gene: TRBV4-2; J gene: TRBJ2-7; CDR3 DNA: TGTGCCAGCAGAGGACTAGCGGGTTCCTACGAGCAGTACTTC; CDR3 protein: CASRGLAGSYEQYF
clone size: many; D gene: .; V gene: TRBV27; J gene: TRBJ2-5; CDR3 DNA: TGTGCCAGCAGTTTAAGCTGGCTCGTCCAAGCGACCCAGTACTTC; CDR3 protein: CASSLSWLVQATQYF
clone size: many; D gene: TRBD2; V gene: TRBV19; J gene: TRBJ2-5; CDR3 DNA: TGTGCCAGTAGTATAGCGGCGGGAGGCCCACAAGAGACCCAGTACTTC; CDR3 protein: CASSIAAGGPQETQYF
clone size: many; D gene: .; V gene: TRBV10-3; J gene: TRBJ2-1; CDR3 DNA: TGTGCCATCAGTGAGTCAACTGGTAGACAGTCTAGCTCCTACAATGAGCAGTTCTTC; CDR3 protein: CAISESTGRQSSSYNEQFF
clone size: many; D gene: .; V gene: TRBV19; J gene: TRBJ1-5; CDR3 DNA: TGTGCCAGTAGCCCCCGCAGGGAACAAGGTCAGCCCCAGCATTTT; CDR3 protein: CASSPRREQGQPQHF
clone size: many; D gene: .; V gene: TRBV7-3; J gene: TRBJ2-2; CDR3 DNA: TGTGCCAGCAGCTTAAACTCCGGGGAGGAGAACACCGGGGAGCTGTTTTTT; CDR3 protein: CASSLNSGEENTGELFF
clone size: many; D gene: .; V gene: TRBV7-3; J gene: TRBJ2-6; CDR3 DNA: TGTGCCAGCAGCGCCCCAGGGGCCGGGGCCAACGTCCTGACTTTC; CDR3 protein: CASSAPGAGANVLTF
clone size: .; D gene: .; V gene: TRBV24-1; J gene: TRBJ2-6; CDR3 DNA: TGTGCCACCAGTGACCCTCGGAGTCCTGGGGCCAACGTCCTGACTTTC; CDR3 protein: CATSDPRSPGANVLTF
clone size: many; D gene: TRBD1; V gene: TRBV7-3; J gene: TRBJ2-1; CDR3 DNA: TGTGCCAGCAGTTCGACAGGGGGACCATACAATGAGCAGTTCTTC; CDR3 protein: CASSSTGGPYNEQFF
clone size: many; D gene: .; V gene: TRBV28; J gene: TRBJ1-5; CDR3 DNA: TGTGCCAGCAGTCCCGCGTGGCAGCCCCAGCATTTT; CDR3 protein: CASSPAWQPQHF
clone size: few; D gene: .; V gene: TRBV9; J gene: TRBJ1-1; CDR3 DNA: TGTGCCAGCCTGCGTACGGGGGAGACTGAAGCTTTCTTT; CDR3 protein: CASLRTGETEAFF
clone size: .; D gene: .; V gene: TRBV28; J gene: TRBJ1-5; CDR3 DNA: TGTGCCAGCAGTTCAGTCACAGGGATGGGACAGCCCCAGCATTTT; CDR3 protein: CASSSVTGMGQPQHF
clone size: many; D gene: .; V gene: TRBV10-3; J gene: TRBJ2-2; CDR3 DNA: TGTGCCATCTGGGCTGGGGGGATGAACACCGGGGAGCTGTTTTTT; CDR3 protein: CAIWAGGMNTGELFF
clone size: many; D gene: .; V gene: TRBV27; J gene: TRBJ2-7; CDR3 DNA: TGTGCCAGCAGTTTAACACGTCCGGGTGGGTCCTACGAGCAGTACTTC; CDR3 protein: CASSLTRPGGSYEQYF
clone size: many; D gene: TRBD2; V gene: TRBV6-5; J gene: TRBJ2-1; CDR3 DNA: TGTGCCAGCAGAGAGAGGACTAGCGGCAATGAGCAGTTCTTC; CDR3 protein: CASRERTSGNEQFF
clone size: few; D gene: .; V gene: TRBV7-8; J gene: TRBJ1-5; CDR3 DNA: TGTGCCAGCAGCTTAGAACAAGTCTATAGCAATCAGCCCCAGCATTTT; CDR3 protein: CASSLEQVYSNQPQHF
clone size: many; D gene: .; V gene: TRBV7-6; J gene: TRBJ2-3; CDR3 DNA: TGTGCCAGCAGCTTACTCATCTCGGGACTGGGCACAGATACGCAGTATTTT; CDR3 protein: CASSLLISGLGTDTQYF
clone size: many; D gene: TRBD1; V gene: TRBV12-3/TRBV12-4; J gene: TRBJ2-7; CDR3 DNA: TGTGCCAGCAGTCGGTCAGGGGGCCCGATTTACGAGCAGTACTTC; CDR3 protein: CASSRSGGPIYEQYF
clone size: many; D gene: .; V gene: TRBV14; J gene: TRBJ1-1; CDR3 DNA: TGTGCCAGCAGCCAAATGTCGGGCACTGAAGCTTTCTTT; CDR3 protein: CASSQMSGTEAFF
clone size: few; D gene: TRBD1; V gene: TRBV28; J gene: TRBJ1-2; CDR3 DNA: TGTGCCAGCAGTGGGGCGGGGACAGGGGGCGGCTACACCTTC; CDR3 protein: CASSGAGTGGGYTF
clone size: .; D gene: .; V gene: TRBV5-1; J gene: TRBJ2-5; CDR3 DNA: TGCGCCAGCAGCTTGATAGGCTATAGCCAAGAGACCCAGTACTTC; CDR3 protein: CASSLIGYSQETQYF
clone size: many; D gene: .; V gene: TRBV7-9; J gene: TRBJ1-1; CDR3 DNA: TGTGCCAGCAGCTTATTTGACAGCCTTGAAGCTTTCTTT; CDR3 protein: CASSLFDSLEAFF
clone size: .; D gene: TRBD1; V gene: TRBV10-1; J gene: TRBJ2-7; CDR3 DNA: TGCGCCAGCAGCCGGGACAGAACCTACGAGCAGTACTTC; CDR3 protein: CASSRDRTYEQYF
clone size: many; D gene: .; V gene: TRBV5-4; J gene: TRBJ2-1; CDR3 DNA: TGTGCCAGCAGCTTAGTGGGAACATACAATGAGCAGTTCTTC; CDR3 protein: CASSLVGTYNEQFF
clone size: many; D gene: .; V gene: TRBV7-9; J gene: TRBJ2-3; CDR3 DNA: TGTGCCAGCAGTAGAGCTGGCTCCACAGATACGCAGTATTTT; CDR3 protein: CASSRAGSTDTQYF
clone size: many; D gene: .; V gene: TRBV7-9; J gene: TRBJ1-5; CDR3 DNA: TGTGCCAGCAGCTACGGGGGGCCGAGTCAGCCCCAGCATTTT; CDR3 protein: CASSYGGPSQPQHF